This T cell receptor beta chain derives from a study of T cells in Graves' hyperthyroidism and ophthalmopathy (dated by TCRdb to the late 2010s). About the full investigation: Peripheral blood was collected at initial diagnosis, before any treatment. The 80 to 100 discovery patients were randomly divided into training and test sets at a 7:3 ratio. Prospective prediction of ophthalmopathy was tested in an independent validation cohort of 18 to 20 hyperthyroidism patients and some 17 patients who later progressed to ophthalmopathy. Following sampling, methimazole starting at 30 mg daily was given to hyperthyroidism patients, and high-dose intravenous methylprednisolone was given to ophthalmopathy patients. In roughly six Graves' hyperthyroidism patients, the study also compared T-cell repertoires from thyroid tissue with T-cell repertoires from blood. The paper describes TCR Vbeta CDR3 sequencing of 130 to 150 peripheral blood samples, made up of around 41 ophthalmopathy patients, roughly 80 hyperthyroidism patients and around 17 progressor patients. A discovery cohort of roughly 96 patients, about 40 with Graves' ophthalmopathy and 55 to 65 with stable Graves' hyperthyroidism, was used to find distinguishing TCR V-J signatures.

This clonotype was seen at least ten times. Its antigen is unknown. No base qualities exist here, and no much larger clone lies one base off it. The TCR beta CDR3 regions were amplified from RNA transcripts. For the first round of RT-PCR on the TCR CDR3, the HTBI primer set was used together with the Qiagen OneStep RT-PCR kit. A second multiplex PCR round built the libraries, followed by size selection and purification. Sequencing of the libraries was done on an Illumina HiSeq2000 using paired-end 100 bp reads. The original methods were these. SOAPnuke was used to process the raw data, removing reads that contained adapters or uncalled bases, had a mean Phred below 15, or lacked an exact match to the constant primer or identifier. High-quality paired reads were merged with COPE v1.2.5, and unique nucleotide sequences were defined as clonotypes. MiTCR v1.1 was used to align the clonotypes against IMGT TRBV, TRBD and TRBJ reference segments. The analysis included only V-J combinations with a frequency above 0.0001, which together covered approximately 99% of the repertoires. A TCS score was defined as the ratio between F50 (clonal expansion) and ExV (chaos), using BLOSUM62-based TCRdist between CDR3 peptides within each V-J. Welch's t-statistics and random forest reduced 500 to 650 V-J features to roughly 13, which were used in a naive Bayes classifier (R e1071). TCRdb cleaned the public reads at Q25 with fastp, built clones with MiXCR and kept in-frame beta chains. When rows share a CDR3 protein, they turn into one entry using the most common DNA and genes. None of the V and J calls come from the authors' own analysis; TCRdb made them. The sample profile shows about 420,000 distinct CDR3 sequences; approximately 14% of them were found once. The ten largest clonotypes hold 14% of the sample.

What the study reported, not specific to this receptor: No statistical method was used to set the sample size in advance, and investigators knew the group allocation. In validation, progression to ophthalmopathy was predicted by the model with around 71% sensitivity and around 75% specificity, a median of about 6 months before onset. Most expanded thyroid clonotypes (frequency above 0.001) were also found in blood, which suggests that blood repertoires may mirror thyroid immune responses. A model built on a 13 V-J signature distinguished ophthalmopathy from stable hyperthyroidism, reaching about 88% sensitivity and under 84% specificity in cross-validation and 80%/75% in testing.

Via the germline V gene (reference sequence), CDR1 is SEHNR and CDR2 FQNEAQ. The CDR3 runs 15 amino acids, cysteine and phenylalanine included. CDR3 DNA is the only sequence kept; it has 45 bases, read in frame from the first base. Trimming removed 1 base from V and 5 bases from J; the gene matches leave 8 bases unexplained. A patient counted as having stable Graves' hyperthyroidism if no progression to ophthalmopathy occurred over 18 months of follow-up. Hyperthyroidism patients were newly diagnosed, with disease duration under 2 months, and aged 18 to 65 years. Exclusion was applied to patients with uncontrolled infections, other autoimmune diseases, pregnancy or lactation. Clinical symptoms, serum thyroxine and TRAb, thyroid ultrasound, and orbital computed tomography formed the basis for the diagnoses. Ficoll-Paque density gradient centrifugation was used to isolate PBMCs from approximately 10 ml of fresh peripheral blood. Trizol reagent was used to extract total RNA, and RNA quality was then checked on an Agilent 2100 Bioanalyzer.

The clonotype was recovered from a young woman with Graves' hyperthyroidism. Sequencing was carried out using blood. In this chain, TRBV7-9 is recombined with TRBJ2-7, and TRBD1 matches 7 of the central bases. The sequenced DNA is TGTGCCAGCAGCTTAGGGACAGGTCCCTTGGACGAGCAGTACTTC. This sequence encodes CASSLGTGPLDEQYF. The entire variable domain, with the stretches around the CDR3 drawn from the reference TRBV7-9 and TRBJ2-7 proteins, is DTGVSQNPRHKITKRGQNVTFRCDPISEHNRLYWYRQTLGQGPEFLTYFQNEAQLEKSRLLSDRFSAERPKGSFSTLEIQRTEQGDSAMYLCASSLGTGPLDEQYFGPGTRLTVT.